This is a list of T cell receptor beta chains from one sample in a study of blood T cell repertoires in COVID-19. Some clones are missing from TCRdb's copy, which holds only in-frame ones; the method was immunoSEQ multiplex PCR. Among about 69,000 clones listed, roughly three quarters were seen once. The sample comprised peripheral blood. These receptor sequences come from a human donor in a cohort sampled during active COVID-19. CDR3s include the opening cysteine and the closing phenylalanine or tryptophan. The D gene is left open where the match is weak. Clone size is shown for a subset of rows, as once, few, many or a class of expanded clone.

once	NA	TRBV7-8	TRBJ1-5	TGTGCCAGCAGTTCAATGACAGGCGGGAGCAATCAGCCCCAGCATTTT	CASSSMTGGSNQPQHF
few	NA	TRBV4-2	TRBJ2-5	TGTGCCAGCAGCCCCGAGGGTGTTAGCGCTCTCGGGGAGACCCAGTACTTC	CASSPEGVSALGETQYF
NA	TRBD2	TRBV2	TRBJ2-7	TGTGCCAGCAGGAGCGGGGGCTACGAGCAGTACTTC	CASRSGGYEQYF
NA	TRBD2	TRBV3-1/TRBV3-2	TRBJ2-5	TGTGCCAGCAGCCAAGAGGGGAGGGGACTAGCGGGCCGGGAGACCCAGTACTTC	CASSQEGRGLAGRETQYF
few	TRBD2	TRBV7-9	TRBJ2-3	TGTGCCAGCAGGTACAGACTAGCGGGAGAAGGCACAGATACGCAGTATTTT	CASRYRLAGEGTDTQYF
NA	TRBD1	TRBV9	TRBJ2-4	TGTGCCAGCGGTGGAACAGGGGGCATTCAGTACTTC	CASGGTGGIQYF
NA	NA	TRBV11-2	TRBJ2-5	TGTGCCAGCAGCTTCCTAATAGCAGACTACCAAGAGACCCAGTACTTC	CASSFLIADYQETQYF
NA	TRBD1	TRBV29-1	TRBJ1-5	TGCAGCGTGAGACAGGGGAATCAGCCCCAGCATTTT	CSVRQGNQPQHF
NA	NA	TRBV27	TRBJ1-3	TGTGCCAGCAGTGCCGTACAGGGCTTCTCTGGAAACACCATATATTTT	CASSAVQGFSGNTIYF
once	NA	TRBV11-3	TRBJ2-1	TGTGCCAGCAGCTTGAGACACGGCAATGAGCAGTTCTTC	CASSLRHGNEQFF
NA	TRBD1	TRBV19	TRBJ2-2	TGTGCCAGTAGTATGACGACAGGGGGCACCGGGGAGCTGTTTTTT	CASSMTTGGTGELFF
once	NA	TRBV15	TRBJ1-6	TGTGCCACCAGCGTCGGAGGGAGCTCCTATAATTCACCCCTCCACTTT	CATSVGGSSYNSPLHF
NA	TRBD2	TRBV20-1	TRBJ2-7	TGCAGTGCTAGTGCCCCGGTGGTCCTAGCGGGTAGGGAGCAGTACTTC	CSASAPVVLAGREQYF
NA	NA	TRBV28	TRBJ1-1	TGTGCCAGCAGAACCCCCACGGGTGGTAGGACTGAAGCTTTCTTT	CASRTPTGGRTEAFF
NA	NA	TRBV10-3	TRBJ1-1	TGTGCCATCAGTGAGCCCGGGGACGGGGGTAACACTGAAGCTTTCTTT	CAISEPGDGGNTEAFF
NA	NA	TRBV24-1	TRBJ2-2	TGTGCCACCAGTGATTTTCCAGGGAATGCCGGGGAGCTGTTTTTT	CATSDFPGNAGELFF
NA	TRBD1	TRBV11-2	TRBJ1-2	TGTGCCAGCAGCTTAAGGCAAACAGGGGGCAATGGCTACACCTTC	CASSLRQTGGNGYTF
few	TRBD1	TRBV28	TRBJ1-6	TGTGCCAGTAATATCCTGACAGGGGGAGACTCACCCCTCCACTTT	CASNILTGGDSPLHF
NA	NA	TRBV15	TRBJ2-6	TGTGCCACCGGACAGTGGGACTCTGGGGCCAACGTCCTGACTTTC	CATGQWDSGANVLTF
NA	TRBD2	TRBV7-2	TRBJ2-1	TGTGCCAGCAGCTTAGGGTTTAGTAGCGGGGCCTACAATGAGCAGTTCTTC	CASSLGFSSGAYNEQFF
NA	NA	TRBV7-7	TRBJ2-3	TGTGCTAGCAGCTTAGCATGGGGGGGGCTAGATACGCAGTATTTT	CASSLAWGGLDTQYF
NA	NA	TRBV5-1	TRBJ2-7	TGCGCCAGCAGCCGGGTGGGGGGGCGAGGTGACTACGAGCAGTACTTC	CASSRVGGRGDYEQYF
NA	TRBD2	TRBV6-6	TRBJ2-7	TGTGCCAGCAGTTACGGTGGGAGGGCCAACGAGCAGTACTTC	CASSYGGRANEQYF
once	NA	TRBV19	TRBJ1-1	TGTGCCAGTAGTATACCTGACACCAACACTGAAGCTTTCTTT	CASSIPDTNTEAFF
NA	NA	TRBV11-2	TRBJ1-4	TGTGCCAGCAGCTTCGATCAAGGGGCTGAAAAACTGTTTTTT	CASSFDQGAEKLFF
NA	NA	TRBV5-6	TRBJ1-1	TGTGCCAGCAGACGACAGGAGTACGGCACTGAAGCTTTCTTT	CASRRQEYGTEAFF
NA	NA	TRBV28	TRBJ2-7	TGTGCCAGCAGTGCGACAGCTACCTACGAGCAGTACTTC	CASSATATYEQYF
few	NA	TRBV5-1	TRBJ2-3	TGCGCCAGCAGCTTGGCCCATCAGGGGAGGGCAGATACGCAGTATTTT	CASSLAHQGRADTQYF
NA	NA	TRBV3-1/TRBV3-2	TRBJ1-1	TGTGCCAGCAGCCAAAGAGGTACGGGTACGAAGGCTGAAGCTTTCTTT	CASSQRGTGTKAEAFF
NA	NA	TRBV4-1	TRBJ1-4	TGCGCCAGCAGCCAAGAATCCGGGAACCATAATGAAAAACTGTTTTTT	CASSQESGNHNEKLFF
NA	TRBD2	TRBV24-1	TRBJ2-2	TGTGCCACCAGTGATCTCCTAGCGGGAGGTAACGGGGAGCTGTTTTTT	CATSDLLAGGNGELFF
NA	NA	TRBV28	TRBJ2-3	TGTGCCAGCAGTTTACCCTACACAGATACGCAGTATTTT	CASSLPYTDTQYF
NA	TRBD1	TRBV19	TRBJ2-1	TGTGCCAGTAGCCGAAAAGGACAGGGGGGTAATGAGCAGTTCTTC	CASSRKGQGGNEQFF
NA	TRBD1	TRBV18	TRBJ2-2	TGTGCCAGCTCACCACTCGGGGGACAGGGATACACCGGGGAGCTGTTTTTT	CASSPLGGQGYTGELFF
NA	NA	TRBV19	TRBJ2-1	TGTGCCAGTAGTATACGGGTCGATGAGCAGTTCTTC	CASSIRVDEQFF
NA	TRBD2	TRBV19	TRBJ2-2	TGTGCCAGTAGTAGGCCTAGCGGTAACACCGGGGAGCTGTTTTTT	CASSRPSGNTGELFF
NA	NA	TRBV28	TRBJ2-3	TGTGCCAGCAGTAAACCGGGACTGGGGACAGATACGCAGTATTTT	CASSKPGLGTDTQYF
NA	TRBD1	TRBV7-9	TRBJ2-1	TGTGCCAGCAGCTTAGGGGGACAGTCTAATGAGCAGTTCTTC	CASSLGGQSNEQFF
NA	TRBD1	TRBV6-1	TRBJ1-5	TGTGCCAGCAGTGAACAGACAGGGGCGGCTCAGCCCCAGCATTTT	CASSEQTGAAQPQHF
NA	TRBD1	TRBV5-6	TRBJ2-7	TGTGCCAGCAGCCCGGGACAGGGGGCTTACGAGCAGTACTTC	CASSPGQGAYEQYF
NA	NA	TRBV6-1	TRBJ2-4	TGTGCCAGCAGTGAATCTAACCAGGGAAAAAACATTCAGTACTTC	CASSESNQGKNIQYF
NA	NA	TRBV7-8	TRBJ1-1	TGTGCCAGCAGCCGCGCAGGGGTTAGCACTGAAGCTTTCTTT	CASSRAGVSTEAFF
NA	TRBD1	TRBV2	TRBJ1-3	TGTGCCAGCGCTCGGACAGGTCTCTGGAGAGGAAACACCATATATTTT	CASARTGLWRGNTIYF
NA	NA	TRBV7-9	TRBJ1-2	TGTGCCAGCAGCTCCTACGTGGGAGGGGGTGGCTCTGGCTACACCTTC	CASSSYVGGGGSGYTF
NA	NA	TRBV28	TRBJ1-5	TGTGCCAGCACCCCGTACGGGACACCCGGCCCCCAGCATTTT	CASTPYGTPGPQHF
NA	TRBD1	TRBV11-2	TRBJ1-1	TGTGCCAGCAGCTTAACACAGGGGGCGCAAGGTACTGAAGCTTTCTTT	CASSLTQGAQGTEAFF
NA	TRBD1	TRBV14	TRBJ2-2	TGTGCCAGCAGCTTCCGGACAGGGGCTACCGGGGAGCTGTTTTTT	CASSFRTGATGELFF
NA	NA	TRBV3-1/TRBV3-2	TRBJ2-2	TGTGCCAGCAGCCAAGATTGGCAGGGTTTTGTTCGGACCGGGGAGCTGTTTTTT	CASSQDWQGFVRTGELFF
NA	NA	TRBV10-3	TRBJ2-7	TGTGCCCCCAGGGGCTACTCCCCCTACGAGCAGTACTTC	CAPRGYSPYEQYF
NA	NA	TRBV27	TRBJ2-1	TGTGCCAGCAGTAAAACTAGCTACTCCTACAATGAGCAGTTCTTC	CASSKTSYSYNEQFF
NA	TRBD2	TRBV9	TRBJ2-3	TGTGCCAGCAGCGTAGCTACAGGACTAGCGGGAAAGGGCACAGATACGCAGTATTTT	CASSVATGLAGKGTDTQYF
NA	NA	TRBV7-9	TRBJ2-4	TGTGCCAGCAGCTTATCGCGTGGCAAAAACATTCAGTACTTC	CASSLSRGKNIQYF
NA	TRBD2	TRBV6-5	TRBJ2-3	TGTGCCAGCAGTTTAGCGGGAGAGGGTACAGATACGCAGTATTTT	CASSLAGEGTDTQYF
NA	TRBD1	TRBV5-1	TRBJ1-2	TGCGCCAGCAGCTTGGCGGGGACAGGGGGTGGCTACACCTTC	CASSLAGTGGGYTF
NA	NA	TRBV5-1	TRBJ2-5	TGCGCCAGCAGCTTGTTGTGGAGGGAGACCCAGTACTTC	CASSLLWRETQYF
NA	NA	TRBV11-2	TRBJ2-5	TGTGCCAGCAGCCTAGGTGGCGGTCGGGAGACCCAGTACTTC	CASSLGGGRETQYF
NA	NA	TRBV6-6	TRBJ2-1	TGTGCCAGCAGTTCCACGAGGGTGGTCTACAATGAGCAGTTCTTC	CASSSTRVVYNEQFF